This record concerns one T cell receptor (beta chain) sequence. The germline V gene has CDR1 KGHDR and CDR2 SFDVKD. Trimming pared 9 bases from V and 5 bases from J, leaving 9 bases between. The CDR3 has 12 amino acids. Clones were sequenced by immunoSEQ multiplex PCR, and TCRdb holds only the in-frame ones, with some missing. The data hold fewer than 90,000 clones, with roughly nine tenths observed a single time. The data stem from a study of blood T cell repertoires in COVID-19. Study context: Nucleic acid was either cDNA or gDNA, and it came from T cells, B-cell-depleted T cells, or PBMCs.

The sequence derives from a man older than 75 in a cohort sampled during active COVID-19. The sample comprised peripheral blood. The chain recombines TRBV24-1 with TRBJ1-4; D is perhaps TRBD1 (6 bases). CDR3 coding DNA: TGTGCCACCTCGGACAGAAATGAAAAACTGTTTTTT. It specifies CATSDRNEKLFF.